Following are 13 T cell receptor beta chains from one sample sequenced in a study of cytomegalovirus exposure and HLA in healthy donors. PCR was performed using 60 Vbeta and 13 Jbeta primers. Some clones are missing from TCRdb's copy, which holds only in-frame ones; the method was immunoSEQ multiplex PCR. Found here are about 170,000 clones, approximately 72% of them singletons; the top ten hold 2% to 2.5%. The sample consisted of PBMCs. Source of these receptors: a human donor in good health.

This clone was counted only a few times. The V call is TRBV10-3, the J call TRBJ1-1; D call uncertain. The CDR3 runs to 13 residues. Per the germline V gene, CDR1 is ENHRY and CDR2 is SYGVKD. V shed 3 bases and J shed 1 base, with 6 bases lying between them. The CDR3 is CAISEQPNTEAFF. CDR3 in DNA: TGTGCCATCAGTGAACAGCCGAACACTGAAGCTTTCTTT.

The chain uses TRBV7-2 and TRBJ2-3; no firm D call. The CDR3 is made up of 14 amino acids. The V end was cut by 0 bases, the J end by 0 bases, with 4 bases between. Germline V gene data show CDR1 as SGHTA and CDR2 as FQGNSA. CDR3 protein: CASSLAYSTDTQYF. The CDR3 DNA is TGTGCCAGCAGCTTAGCGTATAGCACAGATACGCAGTATTTT.

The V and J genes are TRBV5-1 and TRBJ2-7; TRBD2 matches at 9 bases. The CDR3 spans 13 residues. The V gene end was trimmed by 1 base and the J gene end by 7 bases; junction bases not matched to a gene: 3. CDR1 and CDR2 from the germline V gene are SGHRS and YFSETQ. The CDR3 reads CASSLPGLAEQYF. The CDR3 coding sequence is TGCGCCAGCAGCTTGCCGGGACTAGCAGAGCAGTACTTC.

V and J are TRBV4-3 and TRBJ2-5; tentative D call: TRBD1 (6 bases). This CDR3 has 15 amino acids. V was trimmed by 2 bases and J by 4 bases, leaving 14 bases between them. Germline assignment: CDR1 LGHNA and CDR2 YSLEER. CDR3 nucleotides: TGCGCCAGCAGCCAATACCAGGGGTCCCGAGAGACCCAGTACTTC. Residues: CASSQYQGSRETQYF.

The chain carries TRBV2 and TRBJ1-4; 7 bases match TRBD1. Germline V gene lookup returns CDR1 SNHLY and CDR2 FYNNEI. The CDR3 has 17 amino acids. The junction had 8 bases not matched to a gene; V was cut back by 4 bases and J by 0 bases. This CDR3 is CASSGESGGTTNEKLFF. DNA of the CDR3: TGTGCCAGCAGTGGAGAATCAGGGGGGACAACTAATGAAAAACTGTTTTTT.

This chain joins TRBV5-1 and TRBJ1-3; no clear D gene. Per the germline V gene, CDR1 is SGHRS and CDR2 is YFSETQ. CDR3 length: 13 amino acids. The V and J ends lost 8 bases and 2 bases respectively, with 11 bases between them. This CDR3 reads CASSQITGNTIYF. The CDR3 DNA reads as TGCGCCAGTTCACAGATTACTGGAAACACCATATATTTT.

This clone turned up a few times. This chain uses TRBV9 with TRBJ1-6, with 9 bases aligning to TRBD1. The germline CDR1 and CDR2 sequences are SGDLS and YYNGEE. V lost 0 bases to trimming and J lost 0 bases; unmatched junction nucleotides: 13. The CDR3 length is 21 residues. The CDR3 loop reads CASSVGTGALFLSSYNSPLHF. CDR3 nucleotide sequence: TGTGCCAGCAGCGTAGGGACAGGGGCCCTCTTCTTAAGCTCCTATAATTCACCCCTCCACTTT.

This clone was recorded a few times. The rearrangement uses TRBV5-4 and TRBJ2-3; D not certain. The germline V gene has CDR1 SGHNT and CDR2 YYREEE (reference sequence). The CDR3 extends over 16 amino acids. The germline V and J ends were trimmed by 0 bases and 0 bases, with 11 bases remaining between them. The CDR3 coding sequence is TGTGCCAGCAGCTTGGTAGCCGAACCTAGCACAGATACGCAGTATTTT. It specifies CASSLVAEPSTDTQYF.

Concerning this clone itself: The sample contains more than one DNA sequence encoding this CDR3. The DNA for the CDR3 is TGTGCCAGCAGCCCAGGACAAGGACCCTACGAGCAGTACTTC. Translated: CASSPGQGPYEQYF. The V and J genes are TRBV7-3 and TRBJ2-7, with D perhaps matching TRBD1 (5 bases). The CDR3 contains 14 residues. Trimming took 5 bases from V and 2 from J, leaving 13 bases between them. The germline V gene encodes CDR1 SGHTA and CDR2 FQGTGA.

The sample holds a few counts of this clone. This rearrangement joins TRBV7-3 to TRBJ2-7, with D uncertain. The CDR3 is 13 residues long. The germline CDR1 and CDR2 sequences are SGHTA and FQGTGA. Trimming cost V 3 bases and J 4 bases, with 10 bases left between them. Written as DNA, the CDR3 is TGTGCCAGCAGCTTTGGCCAGACATACGAGCAGTACTTC. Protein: CASSFGQTYEQYF.

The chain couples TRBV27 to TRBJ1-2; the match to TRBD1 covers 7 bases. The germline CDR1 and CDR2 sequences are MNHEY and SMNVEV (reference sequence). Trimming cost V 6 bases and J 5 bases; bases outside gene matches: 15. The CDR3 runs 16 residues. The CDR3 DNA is TGTGCCAGCAGGCAGACAACCTCAGGGGGGCATTATGGCTACACCTTC. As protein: CASRQTTSGGHYGYTF.

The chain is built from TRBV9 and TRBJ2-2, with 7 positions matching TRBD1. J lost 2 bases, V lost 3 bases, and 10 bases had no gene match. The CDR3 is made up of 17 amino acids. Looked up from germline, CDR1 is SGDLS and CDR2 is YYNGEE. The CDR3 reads CASSAPLKGANTGELFF. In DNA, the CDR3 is TGTGCCAGCAGCGCTCCCCTTAAGGGGGCAAACACCGGGGAGCTGTTTTTT.

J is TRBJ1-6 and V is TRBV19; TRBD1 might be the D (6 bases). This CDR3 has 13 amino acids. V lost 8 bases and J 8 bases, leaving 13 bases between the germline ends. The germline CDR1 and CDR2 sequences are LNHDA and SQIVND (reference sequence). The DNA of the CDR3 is TGTGCCAGTTCTAACAGGGAGTATTCACCCCTCCACTTT. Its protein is CASSNREYSPLHF. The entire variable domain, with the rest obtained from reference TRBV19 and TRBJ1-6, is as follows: DGGITQSPKYLFRKEGQNVTLSCEQNLNHDAMYWYRQDPGQGLRLIYYSQIVNDFQKGDIAEGYSVSREKKESFPLTVTSAQKNPTAFYLCASSNREYSPLHFGNGTRLTVT.